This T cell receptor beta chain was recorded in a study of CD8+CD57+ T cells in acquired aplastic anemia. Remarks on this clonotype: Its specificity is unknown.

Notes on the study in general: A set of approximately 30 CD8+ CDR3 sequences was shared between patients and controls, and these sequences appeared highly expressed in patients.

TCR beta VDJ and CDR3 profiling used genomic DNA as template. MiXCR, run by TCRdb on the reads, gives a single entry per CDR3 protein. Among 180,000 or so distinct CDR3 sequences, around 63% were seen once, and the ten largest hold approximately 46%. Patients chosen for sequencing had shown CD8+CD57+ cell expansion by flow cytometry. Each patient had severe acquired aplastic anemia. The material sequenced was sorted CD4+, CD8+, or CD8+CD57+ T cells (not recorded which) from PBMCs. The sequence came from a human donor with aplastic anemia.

In nucleotides, the CDR3 is TGTGCCACCAGTGTTGGCAGCTCCTACACAGATACGCAGTATTTT. It specifies CATSVGSSYTDTQYF. The rearrangement uses TRBV24-1 and TRBJ2-3; the D is unclear. Trimming took off 5 bases at V and 2 bases at J, with 13 bases between the two ends. This CDR3 contains 15 residues. In germline, CDR1 is KGHDR, CDR2 SFDVKD.